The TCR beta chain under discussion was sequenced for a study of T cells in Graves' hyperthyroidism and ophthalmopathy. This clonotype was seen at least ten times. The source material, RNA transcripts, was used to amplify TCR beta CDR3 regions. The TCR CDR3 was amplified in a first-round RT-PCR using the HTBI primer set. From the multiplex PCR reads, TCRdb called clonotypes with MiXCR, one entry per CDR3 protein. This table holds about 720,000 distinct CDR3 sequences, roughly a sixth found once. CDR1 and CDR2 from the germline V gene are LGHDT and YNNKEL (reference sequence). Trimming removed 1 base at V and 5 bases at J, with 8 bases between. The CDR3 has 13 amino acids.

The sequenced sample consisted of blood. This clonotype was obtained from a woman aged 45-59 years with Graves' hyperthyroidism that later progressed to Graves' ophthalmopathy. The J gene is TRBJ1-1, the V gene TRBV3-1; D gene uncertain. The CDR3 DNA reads TGTGCCAGCAGCCAAGTTTACGGGACTGAAGCTTTCTTT. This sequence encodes CASSQVYGTEAFF. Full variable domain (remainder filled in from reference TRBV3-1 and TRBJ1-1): DTAVSQTPKYLVTQMGNDKSIKCEQNLGHDTMYWYKQDSKKFLKIMFSYNNKELIINETVPNRFSPKSPDKAHLNLHINSLELGDSAVYFCASSQVYGTEAFFGQGTRLTVV.